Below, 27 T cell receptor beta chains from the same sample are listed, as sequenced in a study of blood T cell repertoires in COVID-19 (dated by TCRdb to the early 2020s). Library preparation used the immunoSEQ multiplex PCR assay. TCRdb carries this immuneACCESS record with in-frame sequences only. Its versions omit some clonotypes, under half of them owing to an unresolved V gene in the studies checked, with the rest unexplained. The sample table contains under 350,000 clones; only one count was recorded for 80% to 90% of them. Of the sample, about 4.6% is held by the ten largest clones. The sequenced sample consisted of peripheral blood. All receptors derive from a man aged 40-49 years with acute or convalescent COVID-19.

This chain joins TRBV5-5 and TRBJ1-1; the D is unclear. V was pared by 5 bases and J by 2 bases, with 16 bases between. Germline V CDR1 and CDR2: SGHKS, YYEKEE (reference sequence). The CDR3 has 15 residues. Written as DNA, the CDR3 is TGTGCCAGCAGTCCGCTTTTACAAACCAACACTGAAGCTTTCTTT. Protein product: CASSPLLQTNTEAFF.

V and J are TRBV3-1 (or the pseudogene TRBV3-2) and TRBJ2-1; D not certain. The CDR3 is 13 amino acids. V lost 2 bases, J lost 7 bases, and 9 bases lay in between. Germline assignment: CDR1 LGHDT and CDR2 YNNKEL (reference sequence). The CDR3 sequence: CASSQSGVNEQFF. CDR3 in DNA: TGTGCCAGCAGCCAATCAGGTGTTAATGAGCAGTTCTTC.

In DNA, the CDR3 is TGTGCCAGCAGCTTAGAGGGTAGCGGGACAGGGGCCAATGAGCAGTTCTTC. This encodes CASSLEGSGTGANEQFF. The chain has TRBV7-8 and TRBJ2-1; TRBD1 aligns across 10 bases. After removal of 1 base from V and 6 bases from J, the junction contained 9 bases not matched to a gene. The CDR3 length is 17 residues. Germline CDR1 is SGHVS and CDR2 is FQNEAQ. Full variable domain (rest looked up from reference TRBV7-8 and TRBJ2-1): GAGVSQSPRYKVAKRGQDVALRCDPISGHVSLFWYQQALGQGPEFLTYFQNEAQLDKSGLPSDRFFAERPEGSVSTLKIQRTQQEDSAVYLCASSLEGSGTGANEQFFGPGTRLTVL.

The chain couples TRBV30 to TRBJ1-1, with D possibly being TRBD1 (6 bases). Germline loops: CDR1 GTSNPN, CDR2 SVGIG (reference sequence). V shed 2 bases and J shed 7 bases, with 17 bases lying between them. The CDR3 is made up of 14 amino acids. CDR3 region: CAWSPTLGGFEAFF. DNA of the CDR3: TGTGCCTGGAGTCCTACCTTAGGGGGATTTGAAGCTTTCTTT.

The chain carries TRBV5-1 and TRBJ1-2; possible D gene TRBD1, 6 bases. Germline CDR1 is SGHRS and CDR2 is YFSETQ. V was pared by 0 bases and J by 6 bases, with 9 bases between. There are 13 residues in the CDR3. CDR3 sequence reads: CASSLDGQNGYTF. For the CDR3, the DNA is TGCGCCAGCAGCTTGGACGGACAGAATGGCTACACCTTC.

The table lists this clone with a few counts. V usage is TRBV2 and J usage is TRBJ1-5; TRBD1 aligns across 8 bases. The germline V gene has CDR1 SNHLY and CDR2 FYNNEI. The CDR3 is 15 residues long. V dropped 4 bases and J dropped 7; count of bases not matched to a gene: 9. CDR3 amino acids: CASSAGTGGTQPQHF. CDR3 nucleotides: TGTGCCAGCAGTGCGGGCACAGGGGGGACACAGCCCCAGCATTTT. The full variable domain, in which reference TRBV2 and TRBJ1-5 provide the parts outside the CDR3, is EPEVTQTPSHQVTQMGQEVILRCVPISNHLYFYWYRQILGQKVEFLVSFYNNEISEKSEIFDDQFSVERPDGSNFTLKIRSTKLEDSAMYFCASSAGTGGTQPQHFGDGTRLSIL.

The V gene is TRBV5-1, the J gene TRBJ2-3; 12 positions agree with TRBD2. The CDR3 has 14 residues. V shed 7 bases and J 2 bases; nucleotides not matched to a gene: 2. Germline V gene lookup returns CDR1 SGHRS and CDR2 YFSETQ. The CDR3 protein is CASRTSGTTDTQYF. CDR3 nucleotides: TGCGCCAGCCGGACTAGCGGGACCACAGATACGCAGTATTTT.

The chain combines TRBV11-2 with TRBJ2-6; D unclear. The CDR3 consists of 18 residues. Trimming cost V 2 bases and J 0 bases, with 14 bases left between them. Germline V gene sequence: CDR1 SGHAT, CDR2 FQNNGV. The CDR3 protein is CASSLSGPFPSGANVLTF. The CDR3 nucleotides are TGTGCCAGCAGCTTATCCGGTCCCTTCCCCTCTGGGGCCAACGTCCTGACTTTC.

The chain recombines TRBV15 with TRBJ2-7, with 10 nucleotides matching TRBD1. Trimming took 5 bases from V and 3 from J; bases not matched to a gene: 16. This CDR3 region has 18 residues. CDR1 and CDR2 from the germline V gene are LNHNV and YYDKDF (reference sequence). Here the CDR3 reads CATSPRDRGSVKLYEQYF. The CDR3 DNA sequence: TGTGCCACCAGCCCCCGGGACAGGGGTTCCGTCAAGCTCTACGAGCAGTACTTC. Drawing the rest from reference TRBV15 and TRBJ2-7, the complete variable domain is DAMVIQNPRYQVTQFGKPVTLSCSQTLNHNVMYWYQQKSSQAPKLLFHYYDKDFNNEADTPDNFQSRRPNTSFCFLDIRSPGLGDTAMYLCATSPRDRGSVKLYEQYFGPGTRLTVT.

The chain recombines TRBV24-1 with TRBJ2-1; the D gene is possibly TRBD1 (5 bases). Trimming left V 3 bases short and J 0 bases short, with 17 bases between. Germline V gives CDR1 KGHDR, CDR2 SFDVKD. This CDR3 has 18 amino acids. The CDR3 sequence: CATSDHLPGKSSYNEQFF. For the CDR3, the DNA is TGTGCCACCAGTGATCATCTCCCAGGGAAGAGCTCCTACAATGAGCAGTTCTTC.

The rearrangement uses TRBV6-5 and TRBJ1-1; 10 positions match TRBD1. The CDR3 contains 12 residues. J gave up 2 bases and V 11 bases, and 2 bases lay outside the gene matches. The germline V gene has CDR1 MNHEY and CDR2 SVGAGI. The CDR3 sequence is CAGTGDNTEAFF. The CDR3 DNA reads TGTGCCGGGACAGGGGATAACACTGAAGCTTTCTTT.

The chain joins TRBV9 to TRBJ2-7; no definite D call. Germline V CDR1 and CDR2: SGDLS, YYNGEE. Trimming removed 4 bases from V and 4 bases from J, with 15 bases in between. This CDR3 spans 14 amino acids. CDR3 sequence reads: CASSPVENTYEQYF. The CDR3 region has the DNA TGTGCCAGCAGCCCCGTAGAAAATACTTACGAGCAGTACTTC.

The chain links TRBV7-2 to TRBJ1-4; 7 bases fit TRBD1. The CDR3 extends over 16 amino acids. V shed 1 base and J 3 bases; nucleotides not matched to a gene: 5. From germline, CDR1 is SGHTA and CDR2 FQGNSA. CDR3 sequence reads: CASSLGYRGANEKLFF. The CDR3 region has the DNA TGTGCCAGCAGCTTAGGATACAGGGGAGCTAATGAAAAACTGTTTTTT.

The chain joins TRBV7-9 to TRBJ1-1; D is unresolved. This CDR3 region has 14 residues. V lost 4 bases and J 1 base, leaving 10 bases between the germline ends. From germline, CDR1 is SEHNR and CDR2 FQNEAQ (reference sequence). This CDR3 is CASSWTAPNTEAFF. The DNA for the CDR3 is TGTGCCAGCAGCTGGACTGCTCCGAACACTGAAGCTTTCTTT.

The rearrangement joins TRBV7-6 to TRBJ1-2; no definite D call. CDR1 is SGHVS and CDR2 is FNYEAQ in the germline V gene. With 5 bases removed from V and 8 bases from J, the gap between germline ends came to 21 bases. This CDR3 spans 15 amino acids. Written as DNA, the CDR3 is TGTGCCAGCAGCCCCAGCCTAGTCGGCCACGGAGGCTACACCTTC. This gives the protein CASSPSLVGHGGYTF. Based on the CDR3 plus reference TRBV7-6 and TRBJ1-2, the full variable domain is GAGVSQSPRYKVTKRGQDVALRCDPISGHVSLYWYRQALGQGPEFLTYFNYEAQQDKSGLPNDRFSAERPEGSISTLTIQRTEQRDSAMYRCASSPSLVGHGGYTFGSGTRLTVV.

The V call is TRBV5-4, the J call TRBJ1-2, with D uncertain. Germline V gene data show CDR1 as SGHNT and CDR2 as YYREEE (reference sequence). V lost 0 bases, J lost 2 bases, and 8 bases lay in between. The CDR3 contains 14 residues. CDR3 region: CASSLETENYGYTF. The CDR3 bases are TGTGCCAGCAGCTTGGAGACGGAGAACTATGGCTACACCTTC.

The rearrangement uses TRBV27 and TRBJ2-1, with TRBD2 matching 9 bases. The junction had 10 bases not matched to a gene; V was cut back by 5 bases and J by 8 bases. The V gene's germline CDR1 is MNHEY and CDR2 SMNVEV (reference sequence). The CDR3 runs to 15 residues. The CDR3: CASSMGRGGVDEQFF. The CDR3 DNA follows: TGTGCCAGCAGTATGGGGCGGGGGGGTGTTGATGAGCAGTTCTTC.

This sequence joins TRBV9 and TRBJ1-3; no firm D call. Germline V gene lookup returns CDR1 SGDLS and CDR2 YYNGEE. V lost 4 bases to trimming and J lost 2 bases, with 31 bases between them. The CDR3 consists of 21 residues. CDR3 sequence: CASSLRMEETGRQVPGNTIYF. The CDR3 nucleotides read TGTGCCAGCAGCCTTAGGATGGAGGAAACGGGTCGGCAAGTCCCTGGAAACACCATATATTTT.

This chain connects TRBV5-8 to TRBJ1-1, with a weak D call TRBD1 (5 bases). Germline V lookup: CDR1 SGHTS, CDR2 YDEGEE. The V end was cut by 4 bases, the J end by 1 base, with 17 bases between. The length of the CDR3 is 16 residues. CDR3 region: CASSRGGRQKNTEAFF. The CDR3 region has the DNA TGTGCCAGCAGCCGGGGGGGGAGGCAAAAGAACACTGAAGCTTTCTTT. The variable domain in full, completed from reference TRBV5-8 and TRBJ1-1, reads EAGVTQSPTHLIKTRGQQATLRCSPISGHTSVYWYQQALGLGLQFLLWYDEGEERNRGNFPPRFSGRQFPNYSSELNVNALELEDSALYLCASSRGGRQKNTEAFFGQGTRLTVV.

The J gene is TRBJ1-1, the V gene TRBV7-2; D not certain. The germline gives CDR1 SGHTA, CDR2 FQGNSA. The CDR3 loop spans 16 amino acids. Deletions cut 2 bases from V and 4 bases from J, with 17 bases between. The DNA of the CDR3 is TGTGCCAGCAGCTTAAACCCCTCCGGGGTTGGCACTGAAGCTTTCTTT. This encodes CASSLNPSGVGTEAFF.

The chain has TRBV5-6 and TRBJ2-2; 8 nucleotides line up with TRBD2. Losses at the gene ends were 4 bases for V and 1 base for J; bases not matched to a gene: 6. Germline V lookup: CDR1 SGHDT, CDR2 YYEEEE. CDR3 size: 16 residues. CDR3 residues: CASSPGGRGNTGELFF. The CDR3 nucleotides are TGTGCCAGCAGCCCGGGGGGGCGGGGGAACACCGGGGAGCTGTTTTTT.

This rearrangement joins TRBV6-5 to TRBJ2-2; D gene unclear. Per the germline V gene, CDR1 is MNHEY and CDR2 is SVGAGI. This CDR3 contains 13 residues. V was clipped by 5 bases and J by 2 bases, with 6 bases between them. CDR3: CASSLTNTGELFF. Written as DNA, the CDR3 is TGTGCCAGCAGTCTGACTAACACCGGGGAGCTGTTTTTT.

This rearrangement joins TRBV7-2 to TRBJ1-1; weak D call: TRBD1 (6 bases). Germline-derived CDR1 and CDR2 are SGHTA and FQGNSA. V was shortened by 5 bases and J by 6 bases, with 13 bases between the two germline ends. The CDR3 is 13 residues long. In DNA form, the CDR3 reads TGTGCCAGCAGCCGGACAGCTCAACCTGAAGCTTTCTTT. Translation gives CASSRTAQPEAFF.

The CDR3, as DNA: TGCGCCAGCAGCGAGCGCCCGGACAGTCTAGCGGGGGGCAATGAGCAGTTCTTC. It translates to CASSERPDSLAGGNEQFF. The V and J genes are TRBV4-1 and TRBJ2-1; TRBD2 matches 11 bases. Germline-derived CDR1 and CDR2 are MGHRA and YSYEKL. J lost 6 bases, V lost 5 bases, and 15 bases had no gene match. This CDR3 has 18 amino acids.

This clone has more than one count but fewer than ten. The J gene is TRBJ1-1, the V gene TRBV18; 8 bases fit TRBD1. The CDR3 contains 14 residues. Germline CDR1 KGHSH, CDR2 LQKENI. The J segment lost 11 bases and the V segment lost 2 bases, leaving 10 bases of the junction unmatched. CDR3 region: CASSPTGGISGAFF. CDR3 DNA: TGTGCCAGCTCACCAACAGGGGGGATAAGTGGGGCTTTCTTT. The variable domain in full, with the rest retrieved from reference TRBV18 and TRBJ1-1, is NAGVMQNPRHLVRRRGQEARLRCSPMKGHSHVYWYRQLPEEGLKFMVYLQKENIIDESGMPKERFSAEFPKEGPSILRIQQVVRGDSAAYFCASSPTGGISGAFFGQGTRLTVV.

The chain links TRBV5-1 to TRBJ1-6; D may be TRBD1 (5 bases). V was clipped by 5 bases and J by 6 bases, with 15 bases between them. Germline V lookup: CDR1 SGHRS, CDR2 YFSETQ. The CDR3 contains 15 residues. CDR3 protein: CASRPREEGNSPLHF. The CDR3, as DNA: TGCGCCAGCAGACCCAGGGAAGAAGGTAATTCACCCCTCCACTTT.

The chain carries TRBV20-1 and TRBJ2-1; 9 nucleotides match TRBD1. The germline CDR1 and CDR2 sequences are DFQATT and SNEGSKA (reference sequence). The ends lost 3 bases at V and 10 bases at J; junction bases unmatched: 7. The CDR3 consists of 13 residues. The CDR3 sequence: CSASRQGGWEQFF. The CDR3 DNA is TGCAGTGCTAGTAGACAGGGGGGATGGGAGCAGTTCTTC.